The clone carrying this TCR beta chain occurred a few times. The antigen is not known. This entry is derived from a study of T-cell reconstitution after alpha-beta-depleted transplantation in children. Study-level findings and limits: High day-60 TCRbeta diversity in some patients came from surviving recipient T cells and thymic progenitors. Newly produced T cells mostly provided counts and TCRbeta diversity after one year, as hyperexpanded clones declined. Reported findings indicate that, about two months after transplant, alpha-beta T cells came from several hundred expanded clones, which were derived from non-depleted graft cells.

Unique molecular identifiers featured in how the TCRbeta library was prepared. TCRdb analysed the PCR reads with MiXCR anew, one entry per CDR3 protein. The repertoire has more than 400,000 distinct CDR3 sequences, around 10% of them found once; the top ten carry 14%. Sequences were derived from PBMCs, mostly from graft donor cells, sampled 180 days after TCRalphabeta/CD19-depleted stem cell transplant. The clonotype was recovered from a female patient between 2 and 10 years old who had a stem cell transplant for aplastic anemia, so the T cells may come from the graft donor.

This chain's CDR3 is CASSPWGLAGEVEETQYF. The CDR3 DNA is TGTGCCAGCAGCCCCTGGGGTCTAGCGGGAGAGGTAGAAGAGACCCAGTACTTC. V and J are TRBV28 and TRBJ2-5, with 10 bases aligning to TRBD2. The trim removed 6 bases at V and 3 bases at J, leaving 16 bases unmatched. CDR1 is MDHEN, CDR2 SYDVKM, per germline. CDR3 size: 18 residues.